These T cell receptor beta chains were read from a single sample in a study of blood T cell repertoires in COVID-19. Generated by immunoSEQ multiplex PCR, the TCRdb table keeps only in-frame clones and is missing some. The sample yields some 270,000 clones, over 85% seen once. The sequenced material came from PBMCs or T cells enriched from blood (not recorded which). The source is a woman in her sixties or seventies who had recovered from COVID-19. Each CDR3 is given with its conserved first and last residue. Fields, in order: CDR3 DNA, CDR3 protein, J gene, V gene, D gene, clone size. A D gene is named only where the DNA matches it firmly. A row's size may be missing; if present it is once, few, many or a size class.

CDR3 DNA: TGCAGTGTTCAGGTAGTTCGCCTTGAAGCTTTCTTT
CDR3 protein: CSVQVVRLEAFF
J gene: TRBJ1-1
V gene: TRBV29-1
D gene: NA
clone size: NA

CDR3 DNA: TGTGCCACCAGTGATTCAGCGGGAGGGAAATACAATGAGCAGTTCTTC
CDR3 protein: CATSDSAGGKYNEQFF
J gene: TRBJ2-1
V gene: TRBV24-1
D gene: TRBD2
clone size: NA

CDR3 DNA: TGTGCCAGCAGTTTTCAGGGGGTAGGCCGCACCATATATTTT
CDR3 protein: CASSFQGVGRTIYF
J gene: TRBJ1-3
V gene: TRBV28
D gene: TRBD1
clone size: NA

CDR3 DNA: TGTGCCAGCAGGCTCCGGGGACAGATGACCTACGAGCAGTACTTC
CDR3 protein: CASRLRGQMTYEQYF
J gene: TRBJ2-7
V gene: TRBV6-4
D gene: TRBD1
clone size: NA

CDR3 DNA: TGTGCCAGCAGCTTAACGGCCTCAGGGGTTCAGTACTTC
CDR3 protein: CASSLTASGVQYF
J gene: TRBJ2-4
V gene: TRBV7-3
D gene: NA
clone size: once

CDR3 DNA: TGTGCCAGCAGCCCGGGACTAGCGGGAAATACCGGGGAGCTGTTTTTT
CDR3 protein: CASSPGLAGNTGELFF
J gene: TRBJ2-2
V gene: TRBV5-4
D gene: TRBD2
clone size: NA

CDR3 DNA: TGCGCCAGCAGCTTGGGGACAGGGGGCAATGAGCAGTTCTTC
CDR3 protein: CASSLGTGGNEQFF
J gene: TRBJ2-1
V gene: TRBV5-1
D gene: TRBD1
clone size: once

CDR3 DNA: TGCGCCAGCAGCTTGCGGGACAGGGGGCGTCCCACAACTAATGAAAAACTGTTTTTT
CDR3 protein: CASSLRDRGRPTTNEKLFF
J gene: TRBJ1-4
V gene: TRBV5-1
D gene: TRBD1
clone size: NA

CDR3 DNA: TGTGCCAGCAGTTTTAGAAGCTCCTACGAGCAGTACTTC
CDR3 protein: CASSFRSSYEQYF
J gene: TRBJ2-7
V gene: TRBV6-6
D gene: NA
clone size: once

CDR3 DNA: TGTGCCAGCAGCCACCCGGGGAGAATGGGGATCTTT
CDR3 protein: CASSHPGRMGIF
J gene: TRBJ1-1
V gene: TRBV3-1/TRBV3-2
D gene: NA
clone size: NA

CDR3 DNA: TGCAGTGCTAGGGAGTCGGGCGAGCAGTACTTC
CDR3 protein: CSARESGEQYF
J gene: TRBJ2-7
V gene: TRBV20-1
D gene: NA
clone size: few

CDR3 DNA: TGTGCCAGCAGTGATTTAAGGGGACGCGGGGTCGAGGACTATGGCTACACCTTC
CDR3 protein: CASSDLRGRGVEDYGYTF
J gene: TRBJ1-2
V gene: TRBV2
D gene: NA
clone size: once

CDR3 DNA: TGTGCCAGCAGTCTACAGGGGTTACACTCTGGAAACACCATATATTTT
CDR3 protein: CASSLQGLHSGNTIYF
J gene: TRBJ1-3
V gene: TRBV28
D gene: TRBD1
clone size: NA

CDR3 DNA: TGTGCCAGCAGTGGGACCCGGAGGGTCGAGCAGTACTTC
CDR3 protein: CASSGTRRVEQYF
J gene: TRBJ2-7
V gene: TRBV7-8
D gene: NA
clone size: NA

CDR3 DNA: TGTGCCAGCAGCCAGGACAGGGGGCATACCGGGGAGCTGTTTTTT
CDR3 protein: CASSQDRGHTGELFF
J gene: TRBJ2-2
V gene: TRBV7-3
D gene: TRBD1
clone size: NA

CDR3 DNA: TGTGCCAGCAGCACGACCCCCGGGGGCACTGAAGCTTTCTTT
CDR3 protein: CASSTTPGGTEAFF
J gene: TRBJ1-1
V gene: TRBV7-8
D gene: NA
clone size: NA

CDR3 DNA: TGTGCCAGCAGCCAGGAGGGACTTCTAAGAGTGGGCTACACCTTC
CDR3 protein: CASSQEGLLRVGYTF
J gene: TRBJ1-2
V gene: TRBV3-1/TRBV3-2
D gene: NA
clone size: once

CDR3 DNA: TGTGCCAGCAGTGAGCAGGGGGGCAATCAGCCCCAGCATTTT
CDR3 protein: CASSEQGGNQPQHF
J gene: TRBJ1-5
V gene: TRBV6-1
D gene: TRBD1
clone size: NA

CDR3 DNA: TGTGCCTGGAGTGTACGCGGGCGGTTTAATGAAAAACTGTTTTTT
CDR3 protein: CAWSVRGRFNEKLFF
J gene: TRBJ1-4
V gene: TRBV30
D gene: NA
clone size: NA

CDR3 DNA: TGCGCCAGCAGCCCTAAGTCGCTAGCGTCAGATACGCAGTATTTT
CDR3 protein: CASSPKSLASDTQYF
J gene: TRBJ2-3
V gene: TRBV4-1
D gene: NA
clone size: NA

CDR3 DNA: TGTGCCAGCTCCGCCGGGGTGACAGGGAACGGAAACACCATATATTTT
CDR3 protein: CASSAGVTGNGNTIYF
J gene: TRBJ1-3
V gene: TRBV18
D gene: TRBD1
clone size: NA

CDR3 DNA: TGTGCCAGCAGAACGAAGGGGGATTCACCCCTCCACTTT
CDR3 protein: CASRTKGDSPLHF
J gene: TRBJ1-6
V gene: TRBV6-6
D gene: NA
clone size: once

CDR3 DNA: TGTGCCAGCAGCTGGAGCAGGGCTAGCGGAGGGTGGCCATTGAACACCGGGGAGCTGTTTTTT
CDR3 protein: CASSWSRASGGWPLNTGELFF
J gene: TRBJ2-2
V gene: TRBV7-8
D gene: TRBD2
clone size: NA

CDR3 DNA: TGTGCCAGCAGTTTTGGGGGGGGCACTGAAGCTTTCTTT
CDR3 protein: CASSFGGGTEAFF
J gene: TRBJ1-1
V gene: TRBV12-3/TRBV12-4
D gene: NA
clone size: NA

CDR3 DNA: TGTGCCAGCAGCCCAGCTCCAGGGAGGTACGCTGAAGCTTTCTTT
CDR3 protein: CASSPAPGRYAEAFF
J gene: TRBJ1-1
V gene: TRBV3-1/TRBV3-2
D gene: NA
clone size: NA